A selection of T cell receptor beta chains follows, all from one sample in a study of blood T cell repertoires in COVID-19. Repertoires were generated with immunoSEQ multiplex PCR, while TCRdb's copy carries only in-frame clones and drops some. The table has around 77,000 clones, roughly 90% seen once. Sequenced input: peripheral blood. The receptors originated from a woman aged 80 or over with active or convalescent COVID-19. CDR3s include the opening cysteine and the closing phenylalanine or tryptophan. The D gene is left open where the match is weak. A clone size is listed for some rows: how often the clone was seen (once, few, many), or a class if it is expanded.

abundance: NA; j_gene: TRBJ1-5; v_gene: TRBV7-9; d_gene: NA; len: 13; CDR3aa: CASSLTGPQPQHF; CDR3nt: TGTGCCAGCAGCTTAACAGGGCCTCAGCCCCAGCATTTT
abundance: NA; j_gene: TRBJ1-2; v_gene: TRBV29-1; d_gene: TRBD1; len: 13; CDR3aa: CSVSRDRGYGYTF; CDR3nt: TGCAGCGTTTCCCGGGACAGGGGGTATGGCTACACCTTC
abundance: NA; j_gene: TRBJ1-2; v_gene: TRBV6-4; d_gene: TRBD1; len: 13; CDR3aa: CASSVRTGYGYTF; CDR3nt: TGTGCCAGCAGTGTTCGGACAGGTTATGGCTACACCTTC
abundance: NA; j_gene: TRBJ1-3; v_gene: TRBV7-9; d_gene: TRBD1; len: 16; CDR3aa: CASSGGQGAYWNTIYF; CDR3nt: TGTGCCAGCAGCGGGGGACAGGGGGCATATTGGAACACCATATATTTT
abundance: NA; j_gene: TRBJ2-7; v_gene: TRBV4-2; d_gene: TRBD1; len: 14; CDR3aa: CASRRSGQSYEQYF; CDR3nt: TGTGCCAGCAGAAGATCGGGACAGTCCTACGAGCAGTACTTC
abundance: NA; j_gene: TRBJ1-1; v_gene: TRBV4-2; d_gene: NA; len: 15; CDR3aa: CASSQDVSRETEAFF; CDR3nt: TGTGCCAGCAGCCAAGATGTCAGCCGGGAGACTGAAGCTTTCTTT
abundance: NA; j_gene: TRBJ1-6; v_gene: TRBV5-1; d_gene: TRBD1; len: 15; CDR3aa: CASSNGQGQGSPLHF; CDR3nt: TGCGCCAGCAGCAACGGACAGGGGCAGGGATCACCCCTCCACTTT
abundance: NA; j_gene: TRBJ2-3; v_gene: TRBV4-2; d_gene: TRBD2; len: 17; CDR3aa: CASSQHSGGGGTDTQYF; CDR3nt: TGTGCCAGCAGCCAACATTCCGGCGGGGGGGGCACAGATACGCAGTATTTT
abundance: NA; j_gene: TRBJ1-5; v_gene: TRBV6-5; d_gene: NA; len: 13; CDR3aa: CASRQTSNQPQHF; CDR3nt: TGTGCGAGTAGACAGACTAGCAATCAGCCCCAGCATTTT
abundance: NA; j_gene: TRBJ1-2; v_gene: TRBV11-1; d_gene: NA; len: 15; CDR3aa: CASTPDGAPNYGYTF; CDR3nt: TGTGCCAGCACCCCGGATGGAGCTCCCAATTATGGCTACACCTTC
abundance: NA; j_gene: TRBJ2-1; v_gene: TRBV9; d_gene: NA; len: 12; CDR3aa: CASSDGLAQQFF; CDR3nt: TGTGCCAGCAGTGATGGACTTGCCCAGCAGTTCTTC
abundance: NA; j_gene: TRBJ1-1; v_gene: TRBV7-8; d_gene: NA; len: 15; CDR3aa: CASSLALRVNTEAFF; CDR3nt: TGTGCCAGCAGCTTAGCGCTCAGGGTGAACACTGAAGCTTTCTTT
abundance: NA; j_gene: TRBJ1-5; v_gene: TRBV18; d_gene: TRBD1; len: 14; CDR3aa: CASSWTGGNQPQHF; CDR3nt: TGTGCCAGCTCTTGGACAGGGGGAAATCAGCCCCAGCATTTT
abundance: once; j_gene: TRBJ1-2; v_gene: TRBV6-5; d_gene: NA; len: 15; CDR3aa: CASSYLADLIYGYTF; CDR3nt: TGTGCCAGCAGTTACCTGGCGGACTTGATTTATGGCTACACCTTC
abundance: NA; j_gene: TRBJ2-3; v_gene: TRBV29-1; d_gene: NA; len: 18; CDR3aa: CSVGSVGASPTSTDTQYF; CDR3nt: TGCAGCGTGGGGTCGGTGGGGGCGAGTCCCACTAGCACAGATACGCAGTATTTT
abundance: NA; j_gene: TRBJ2-7; v_gene: TRBV30; d_gene: NA; len: 14; CDR3aa: CAWSVNLWSDEQYF; CDR3nt: TGTGCCTGGAGTGTTAACCTCTGGTCGGACGAGCAGTACTTC
abundance: NA; j_gene: TRBJ1-5; v_gene: TRBV10-3; d_gene: TRBD1; len: 15; CDR3aa: CAISVGQGGGQPQHF; CDR3nt: TGTGCCATCAGTGTCGGACAAGGGGGCGGTCAGCCCCAGCATTTT
abundance: NA; j_gene: TRBJ2-3; v_gene: TRBV7-9; d_gene: NA; len: 16; CDR3aa: CASTDRWGGRTDTQYF; CDR3nt: TGTGCCAGCACGGACAGGTGGGGGGGGCGCACAGATACGCAGTATTTT
abundance: NA; j_gene: TRBJ2-1; v_gene: TRBV5-8; d_gene: TRBD2; len: 14; CDR3aa: CASSLLAGGPEQFF; CDR3nt: TGTGCCAGCAGCTTGCTAGCGGGGGGGCCGGAGCAGTTCTTC
abundance: NA; j_gene: TRBJ1-6; v_gene: TRBV25-1; d_gene: TRBD1; len: 14; CDR3aa: CASSETGGWSPLHF; CDR3nt: TGTGCCAGCAGTGAGACAGGGGGTTGGTCACCCCTCCACTTT
abundance: NA; j_gene: TRBJ1-2; v_gene: TRBV11-2; d_gene: TRBD1; len: 15; CDR3aa: CASRGDSYYAVGYTF; CDR3nt: TGTGCCAGCAGAGGGGACAGCTACTATGCGGTTGGCTACACCTTC
abundance: NA; j_gene: TRBJ1-1; v_gene: TRBV27; d_gene: TRBD1; len: 13; CDR3aa: CASSPQGPTEAFF; CDR3nt: TGTGCCAGCAGTCCACAGGGGCCTACTGAAGCTTTCTTT
abundance: NA; j_gene: TRBJ2-1; v_gene: TRBV21-1; d_gene: NA; len: 19; CDR3aa: CASSKDGGQLVRSYNEQFF; CDR3nt: TGTGCCAGCAGCAAAGACGGGGGGCAACTAGTTCGGTCCTACAATGAGCAGTTCTTC
abundance: NA; j_gene: TRBJ2-7; v_gene: TRBV27; d_gene: NA; len: 15; CDR3aa: CASSAVGPPLYEQYF; CDR3nt: TGTGCCAGCTCAGCCGTGGGGCCCCCACTGTACGAGCAGTACTTC